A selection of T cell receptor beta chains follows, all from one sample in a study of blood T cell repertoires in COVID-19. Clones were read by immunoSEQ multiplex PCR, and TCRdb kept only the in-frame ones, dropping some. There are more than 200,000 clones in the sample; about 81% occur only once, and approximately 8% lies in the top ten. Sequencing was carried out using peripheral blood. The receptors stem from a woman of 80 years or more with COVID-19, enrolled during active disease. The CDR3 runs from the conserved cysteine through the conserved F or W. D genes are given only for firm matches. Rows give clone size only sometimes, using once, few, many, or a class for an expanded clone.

CASSPGTNTGELFF,TGTGCCAGCAGCCCCGGGACGAACACCGGGGAGCTGTTTTTT,.,TRBV7-2,TRBJ2-2,.
CASSSYPKPGGRTDTQYF,TGCGCCAGCAGCTCCTACCCTAAGCCTGGGGGCCGCACAGATACGCAGTATTTT,once,TRBV5-1,TRBJ2-3,.
CASSVTGGYGYTF,TGTGCCAGCTCAGTGACAGGGGGCTATGGCTACACCTTC,once,TRBV18,TRBJ1-2,TRBD1
CASSDSLAATDTQYF,TGTGCCAGCAGTGATTCGCTAGCGGCCACAGATACGCAGTATTTT,.,TRBV2,TRBJ2-3,TRBD2
CASSLPQGNTEAFF,TGCGCCAGCAGCTTACCCCAGGGGAACACTGAAGCTTTCTTT,.,TRBV5-1,TRBJ1-1,.
CASSREADGELFF,TGTGCCAGCTCACGAGAGGCCGACGGGGAGCTGTTTTTT,once,TRBV18,TRBJ2-2,.
CASSFAGTSGEQYF,TGTGCCAGCAGCTTCGCCGGGACTAGCGGGGAGCAGTACTTC,.,TRBV11-2,TRBJ2-7,TRBD2
CASSHTDTQYF,TGTGCCAGCAGTCATACAGATACGCAGTATTTT,.,TRBV3-1/TRBV3-2,TRBJ2-3,.
CAWSPPTNLNQPQHF,TGTGCCTGGAGTCCCCCGACAAACCTCAATCAGCCCCAGCATTTT,.,TRBV30,TRBJ1-5,.
CASSFSGRRETQYF,TGCGCCAGCAGCTTTAGCGGGAGACGCGAGACCCAGTACTTC,.,TRBV5-1,TRBJ2-5,TRBD2
CASSPGQGVGPSEKLFF,TGCGCCAGCAGCCCGGGACAGGGAGTAGGTCCTAGTGAAAAACTGTTTTTT,.,TRBV5-1,TRBJ1-4,TRBD1
CASSYGVTENTEAFF,TGTGCCAGCAGTTACGGCGTGACAGAGAACACTGAAGCTTTCTTT,.,TRBV6-2/TRBV6-3,TRBJ1-1,.
CASSRRKEDIQYF,TGTGCCAGCAGCCGGCGGAAGGAGGACATTCAGTACTTC,.,TRBV7-2,TRBJ2-4,.
CSVGTGKTDTQYF,TGCAGCGTTGGGACAGGGAAAACAGATACGCAGTATTTT,.,TRBV29-1,TRBJ2-3,TRBD1
CASSPVTGSGELFF,TGTGCCAGCTCACCGGTTACAGGTTCCGGGGAGCTGTTTTTT,.,TRBV18,TRBJ2-2,.
CASSPDYRGGTEAFF,TGCGCCAGCAGCCCTGATTACAGGGGCGGGACTGAAGCTTTCTTT,.,TRBV5-1,TRBJ1-1,TRBD1
CAIAGTGAYGYTF,TGTGCCATCGCCGGGACAGGGGCCTATGGCTACACCTTC,.,TRBV24-1,TRBJ1-2,TRBD1
CASSSVGGLNGYTF,TGTGCCAGCAGCTCGGTAGGGGGCCTGAATGGCTACACCTTC,.,TRBV5-8,TRBJ1-2,TRBD1
CASSLVWAQETQYF,TGTGCCAGCAGCTTAGTCTGGGCCCAAGAGACCCAGTACTTC,.,TRBV7-2,TRBJ2-5,.
CASSYPGQTDEQYF,TGTGCCAGCAGTTACCCGGGACAGACAGACGAGCAGTACTTC,.,TRBV6-6,TRBJ2-7,TRBD1
CASSDGVIQPQHF,TGTGCCAGCAGTGATGGAGTAATTCAGCCCCAGCATTTT,few,TRBV2,TRBJ1-5,.
CASSAGTGTSGRVREQYF,TGTGCCAGCAGCGCTGGAACGGGGACTAGCGGGAGGGTGCGCGAGCAGTACTTC,.,TRBV9,TRBJ2-7,TRBD2
CASSVLRAKNTEAFF,TGTGCCAGCAGCGTGCTCAGGGCAAAGAACACTGAAGCTTTCTTT,.,TRBV5-6,TRBJ1-1,.
CATSDLRGYGYTF,TGTGCCACCAGTGATTTGCGGGGCTATGGCTACACCTTC,.,TRBV24-1,TRBJ1-2,.
CASSQQGALGYTF,TGTGCCAGCAGCCAACAGGGGGCGTTGGGCTACACCTTC,few,TRBV3-1/TRBV3-2,TRBJ1-2,TRBD1
CASSERGGQADTQYF,TGTGCCAGCAGCGAGCGGGGGGGCCAGGCAGATACGCAGTATTTT,.,TRBV3-1/TRBV3-2,TRBJ2-3,TRBD2